Sequencing of this T cell receptor (beta chain) was carried out in a study of regulatory dendritic cells for organ transplantation (dated by TCRdb to about 2017). Background for the entire study: Before and after allostimulation with regulatory or mature dendritic cells, TCRbeta repertoires were sequenced from sorted naive and memory CD4+ and CD8+ T cells.

Results the study describes overall, beyond this receptor: The authors pointed out considerable heterogeneity between individuals in the alloreactive memory CD8+ T cell pool, and only a couple of subjects were sequenced. Allostimulation expanded memory CD8+ clones in both subjects, but regulatory dendritic cells appeared to induce more limited expansion than mature dendritic cells. Among the resting subsets, the most alloreactive TCR clonotypes were found in memory CD8+ T cells. Repertoires were highly diverse in naive CD4+ and CD8+ T cells, less diverse in memory cells, and most oligoclonal in memory CD8+ cells.

A few counts support this clone. The antigen it binds to is not known. Per-nucleotide qualities are absent, and no much larger clonotype sits a single base away. Multiplexed two-step PCR with Vbeta-specific forward primers and Jbeta-specific reverse primers was used to amplify TCRbeta CDR3 regions. TCRbeta libraries were sequenced on an Illumina instrument through the immunoSEQ service. The published analysis was carried out like this. IMGT annotation was used to assign V, D and J genes, and synthetic CDR3 analogues were used to correct the counts for multiplex PCR bias. Repertoire clonality was computed in the immunoSEQ Analyzer as one minus normalized Shannon entropy. Whether a clone counted as expanded was decided by Fisher's exact test with Benjamini-Hochberg false discovery rate control and a two-tailed cutoff of P<0.01. Entries here come from immuneACCESS through TCRdb and include only in-frame sequences with V and J called. Some clones fail to appear in such tables; in the studies checked, an unresolved V gene covers under half of the shortfall, and the cause of the remainder is unknown. V, J and clone size are taken as reported in that table, and D and trimming were inferred from the DNA itself. This sample has around 30,000 clones in its table, and about three quarters of those were observed once. The leading ten clones occupy 2% to 2.5% of the sample.

FACS was used to sort CD4+ or CD8+ cells into naive T cells, defined as CD45RA+, and memory T cells, defined as CD45RO+. A couple of healthy control subjects provided the T cells used for TCR sequencing. Unstimulated sorted T cell subsets served as baseline controls for the mixed lymphocyte reactions. The Qiagen DNeasy Blood & Tissue Kit was used to extract genomic DNA. The CDR3 covers 14 residues, taking in both the cysteine and the phenylalanine. This entry keeps only the CDR3 DNA: 42 bases, framed from base 1. Looking up the germline V gene yields CDR1 SNHLY and CDR2 FYNNEI. The germline V end is reduced by 10 bases and the J end by 4 bases; junction bases left unmatched: 12.

The sequenced sample was memory CD4+ T cells from blood. The cell subset or site label for this specimen denotes: CD45RO+ memory T cells. This chain is built from TRBV2 and TRBJ1-1; 7 of the junction bases match TRBD1. This receptor was taken from a human donor in good health. This receptor has the CDR3 CAKGPTGLVTEAFF. The bases are TGTGCCAAGGGACCGACAGGGCTTGTCACTGAAGCTTTCTTT.